Shown below are 13 T cell receptor beta chains from a single sample sequenced in a study of memory CD4+ T cells and cytomegalovirus serostatus. This table comes from immunoSEQ multiplex PCR, and its TCRdb copy is limited to in-frame clones, with some not included. Of 56,000 or so clones listed, around three quarters are singletons. The sort gate was single viable CD3+CD4+CD8-CD45RO+ cells for memory CD4+ T cells. The sequenced sample was memory CD4+ T cells from blood. These receptors originate from an adult in good health and CMV-seronegative. Some clones in this sample may be carry-over from other donors' samples.

In its sample, this clone was seen a few times. This chain links TRBV5-1 with TRBJ2-1, with TRBD2 identical over 11 bases. The CDR3 runs to 17 residues. V lost 3 bases and J lost 4; bases outside the gene matches: 9. Germline CDR1 is SGHRS and CDR2 is YFSETQ. CDR3 nucleotide sequence: TGCGCCAGCAGCTCTGGGCCTAGCGGGGGGAAGTACAATGAGCAGTTCTTC. Translated: CASSSGPSGGKYNEQFF.

This clone was counted between two and nine times. This sequence joins TRBV7-2 and TRBJ1-5, with TRBD1 matching over 7 bases. Trimming removed 5 bases from V and 5 bases from J; junction bases left unmatched: 9. Germline assignment: CDR1 SGHTA and CDR2 FQGNSA. The CDR3 sequence is 15 residues long. The CDR3 DNA is TGTGCCAGCAGCCAGACAGGGTGGGGTGATCAGCCCCAGCATTTT. Encoded protein: CASSQTGWGDQPQHF.

This sequence joins TRBV2 and TRBJ2-2; D might be TRBD2 (5 bases). CDR1 and CDR2 (germline): SNHLY, FYNNEI. Between the trimmed V and J ends, which lost 6 bases and 3 bases, there was a span of 14 bases. The CDR3 consists of 15 residues. CDR3 amino acids: CASSGMASDTGELFF. The CDR3 DNA sequence: TGTGCCAGCAGCGGGATGGCTAGTGACACCGGGGAGCTGTTTTTT.

This clone was recorded once. This chain links TRBV25-1 with TRBJ2-2; D is perhaps TRBD1 (6 bases). The CDR3 contains 15 residues. Germline CDR1 and CDR2: MGHDK and SYGVNS. V was shortened by 6 bases and J by 0 bases, with 11 bases between the two germline ends. This CDR3 reads CASRTGLTNTGELFF. The DNA of the CDR3 is TGTGCCAGCAGGACAGGATTAACGAACACCGGGGAGCTGTTTTTT. Drawing the rest from reference TRBV25-1 and TRBJ2-2, the complete variable domain is EADIYQTPRYLVIGTGKKITLECSQTMGHDKMYWYQQDPGMELHLIHYSYGVNSTEKGDLSSESTVSRIRTEHFPLTLESARPSHTSQYLCASRTGLTNTGELFFGEGSRLTVL.

The rearrangement joins TRBV10-3 to TRBJ1-2; 7 nucleotides match TRBD1. The junction had 16 bases not matched to a gene; V was cut back by 4 bases and J by 5 bases. Germline V gene data show CDR1 as ENHRY and CDR2 as SYGVKD. This CDR3 has 17 residues. The DNA of the CDR3 is TGTGCCATCAGTGCTTTGCGTTCGCGCAGGGGGGATTATGGCTACACCTTC. This sequence encodes CAISALRSRRGDYGYTF.

V and J are TRBV28 and TRBJ1-3; possible D gene TRBD1, 5 bases. The V end was cut by 3 bases, the J end by 0 bases, with 9 bases between. CDR1 and CDR2 from the germline V gene are MDHEN and SYDVKM. The CDR3 length is 15 residues. The CDR3 region is CASSLGGSSGNTIYF. CDR3 sequence (DNA): TGTGCCAGCAGTTTGGGGGGAAGCTCTGGAAACACCATATATTTT.

The chain couples TRBV11-2 to TRBJ2-3; possibly TRBD2 for D (5 bases). CDR1 is SGHAT, CDR2 FQNNGV, per germline. The CDR3 is 16 amino acids. Trimming removed 1 base at V and 4 bases at J, with 15 bases between. CDR3 DNA sequence: TGTGCCAGCAGCTTAGTCGGGGTGGGTAGCTCAGATACGCAGTATTTT. This gives the protein CASSLVGVGSSDTQYF.

The chain is built from TRBV6-5 and TRBJ2-1; perhaps D is TRBD1 or TRBD2 (5 bases each). Per the germline V gene, CDR1 is MNHEY and CDR2 is SVGAGI. Trimming shortened V by 0 bases and J by 10 bases, and 7 bases separated the two germline ends. The CDR3 is 12 amino acids. The CDR3 sequence: CASSYSGDEQFF. In DNA form, the CDR3 reads TGTGCCAGCAGTTACTCCGGGGACGAGCAGTTCTTC.

V and J are TRBV18 and TRBJ2-7; D call uncertain. Per germline, CDR1 KGHSH and CDR2 LQKENI. V dropped 3 bases and J dropped 4 bases, with 10 bases sitting between them. The CDR3 has 13 amino acids. CDR3 sequence: CASSPPGPYEQYF. DNA of the CDR3: TGTGCCAGCTCACCGCCGGGTCCTTACGAGCAGTACTTC.

This clone was detected only a few times. The chain recombines TRBV11-2 with TRBJ1-1; D remains unclear. V was pared by 0 bases and J by 4 bases, with 6 bases between. Germline loops: CDR1 SGHAT, CDR2 FQNNGV. CDR3 length equals 13 residues. CDR3 DNA: TGTGCCAGCAGCTTAGAACACCGCACTGAAGCTTTCTTT. The encoded protein is CASSLEHRTEAFF.

The V gene is TRBV27, the J gene TRBJ1-1; D may be TRBD1 (6 bases). V shed 9 bases and J shed 4 bases, with 15 bases lying between them. This CDR3 is 13 amino acids long. Germline CDR1 is MNHEY and CDR2 is SMNVEV (reference sequence). In nucleotides, the CDR3 is TGTGCCAGTCGGGGGGCGCTTGTCACTGAAGCTTTCTTT. This translates into CASRGALVTEAFF.

This clone was recorded a few times. This chain connects TRBV2 to TRBJ2-1; 9 bases agree with TRBD2. This CDR3 region has 13 residues. Germline trimming cut 4 bases from V and 10 bases from J; bases unmatched to any gene: 5. Germline CDR1 reads SNHLY; CDR2 reads FYNNEI. CDR3 in amino acids: CASSVRLAGEQFF. The CDR3 DNA reads TGTGCCAGCAGTGTTAGGCTAGCGGGGGAGCAGTTCTTC.

The rearrangement links TRBV21-1 to TRBJ2-7; the table's D gene call, TRBD1, was not cross checked with the DNA. TRBV21-1 has pseudogene status. This CDR3 spans 12 amino acids. DNA of the CDR3: TGTGCCAGCAGCAAATTGCGGGACAGACGGTACTTC. Translating it yields CASSKLRDRRYF.